This TCR beta chain was observed in a study of blood T cell repertoires in COVID-19. The assay was immunoSEQ multiplex PCR, and TCRdb's table has in-frame clones only and misses some. The profile covers 150,000 to 200,000 clones, with 65% to 85% appearing a single time and over 2% taken by the ten largest. Germline CDR1 SGHNT, CDR2 YYREEE (reference sequence). Trimming removed 3 bases from V and 4 bases from J, with 14 bases in between. The CDR3 length is 15 residues. The sequenced sample was peripheral blood. The sequence was obtained from a human donor with acute or convalescent COVID-19. The donor label of this sample is uncertain. The chain combines TRBV5-4 with TRBJ2-1, with D perhaps TRBD2 (6 bases). The CDR3 DNA follows: TGTGCCAGCAGCTCCCGGGACGGGAGTTACAATGAGCAGTTCTTC. This codes for CASSSRDGSYNEQFF.